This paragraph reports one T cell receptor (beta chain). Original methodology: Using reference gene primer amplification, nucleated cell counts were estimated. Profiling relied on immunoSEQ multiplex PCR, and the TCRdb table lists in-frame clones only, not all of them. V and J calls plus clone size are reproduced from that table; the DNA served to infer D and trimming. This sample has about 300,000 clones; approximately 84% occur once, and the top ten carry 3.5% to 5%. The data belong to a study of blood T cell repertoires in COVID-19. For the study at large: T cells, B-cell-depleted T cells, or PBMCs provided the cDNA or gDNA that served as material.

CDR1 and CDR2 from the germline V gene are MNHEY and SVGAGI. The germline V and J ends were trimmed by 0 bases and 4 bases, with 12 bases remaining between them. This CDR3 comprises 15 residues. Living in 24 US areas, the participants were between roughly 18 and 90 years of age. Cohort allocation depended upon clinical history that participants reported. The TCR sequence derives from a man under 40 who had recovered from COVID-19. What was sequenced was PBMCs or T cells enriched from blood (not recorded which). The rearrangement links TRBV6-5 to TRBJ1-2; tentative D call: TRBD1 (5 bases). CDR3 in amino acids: CASSYSLEGLYGYTF. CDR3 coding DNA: TGTGCCAGCAGTTACTCGCTGGAGGGGCTCTATGGCTACACCTTC.